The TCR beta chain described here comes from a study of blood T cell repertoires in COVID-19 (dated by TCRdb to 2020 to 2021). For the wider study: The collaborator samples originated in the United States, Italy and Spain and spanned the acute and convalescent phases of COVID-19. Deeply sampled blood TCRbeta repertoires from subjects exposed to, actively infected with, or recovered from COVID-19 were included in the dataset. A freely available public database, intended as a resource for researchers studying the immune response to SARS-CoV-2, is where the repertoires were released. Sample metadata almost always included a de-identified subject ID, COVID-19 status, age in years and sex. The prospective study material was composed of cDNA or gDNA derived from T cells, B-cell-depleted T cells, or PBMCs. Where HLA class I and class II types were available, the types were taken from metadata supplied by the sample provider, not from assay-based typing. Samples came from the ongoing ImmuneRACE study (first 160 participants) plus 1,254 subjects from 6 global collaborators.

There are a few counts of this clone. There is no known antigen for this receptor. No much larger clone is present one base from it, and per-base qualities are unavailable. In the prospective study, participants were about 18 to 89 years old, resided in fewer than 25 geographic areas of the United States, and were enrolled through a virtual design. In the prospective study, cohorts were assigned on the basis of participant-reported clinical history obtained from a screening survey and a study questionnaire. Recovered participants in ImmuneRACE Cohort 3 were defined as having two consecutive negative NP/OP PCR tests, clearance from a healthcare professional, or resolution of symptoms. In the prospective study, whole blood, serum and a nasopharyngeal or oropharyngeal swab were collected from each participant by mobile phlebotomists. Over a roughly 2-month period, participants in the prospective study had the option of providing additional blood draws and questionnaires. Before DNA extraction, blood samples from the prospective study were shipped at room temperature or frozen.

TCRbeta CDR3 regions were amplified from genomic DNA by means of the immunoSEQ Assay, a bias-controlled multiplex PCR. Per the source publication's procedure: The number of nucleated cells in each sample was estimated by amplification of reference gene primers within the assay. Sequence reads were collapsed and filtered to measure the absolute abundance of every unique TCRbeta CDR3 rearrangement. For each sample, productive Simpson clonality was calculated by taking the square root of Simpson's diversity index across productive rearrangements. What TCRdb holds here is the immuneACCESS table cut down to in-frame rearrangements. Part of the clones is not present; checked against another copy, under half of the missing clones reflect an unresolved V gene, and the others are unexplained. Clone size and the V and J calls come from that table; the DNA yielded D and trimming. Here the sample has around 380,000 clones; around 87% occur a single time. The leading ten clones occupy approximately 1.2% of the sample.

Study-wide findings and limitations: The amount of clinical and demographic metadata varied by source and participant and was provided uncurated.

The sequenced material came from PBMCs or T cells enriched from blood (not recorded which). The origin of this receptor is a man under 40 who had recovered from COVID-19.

The CDR3 reads as follows: CASRSGVQNQPQHF. The nucleotide sequence is TGTGCCAGCAGGAGCGGTGTTCAGAATCAGCCCCAGCATTTT. Recombination linked TRBV2 to TRBJ1-5; the D gene remains uncertain. The cysteine opens and the phenylalanine closes a CDR3 of 14 amino acids. Of the read, only the CDR3 DNA is kept; its 42 bases are in frame from base 1. Taken from the germline V gene, the CDR1 and CDR2 loops are SNHLY and FYNNEI. Trimming costs V 6 bases and J 4 bases, and their ends lie 13 bases apart. This CDR3, with the reference TRBV2 and TRBJ1-5 proteins standing in past its ends, gives the full variable domain EPEVTQTPSHQVTQMGQEVILRCVPISNHLYFYWYRQILGQKVEFLVSFYNNEISEKSEIFDDQFSVERPDGSNFTLKIRSTKLEDSAMYFCASRSGVQNQPQHFGDGTRLSIL.